This entry lists 2 T cell receptor beta chains sequenced from one sample in a study of memory CD4+ T cells and cytomegalovirus serostatus. Single viable CD3+CD4+CD8-CD45RO+ cells were sorted as the memory CD4+ T cells. The table came from immunoSEQ multiplex PCR; TCRdb's copy has only in-frame clones and leaves some out. Here the sample spans about 57,000 clones, roughly 80% being singletons. Sequencing input: memory CD4+ T cells from blood. The receptors originated from an adult in good health and CMV-seronegative.

The V and J genes are TRBV10-3 and TRBJ2-2, with D possibly matching TRBD2 (5 bases). The CDR3 sequence is 14 residues long. V gave up 10 bases and J gave up 5 bases, with 17 bases separating them. Germline V lookup: CDR1 ENHRY, CDR2 SYGVKD. CDR3: CASTTGRRTGELFF. The CDR3 DNA follows: TGTGCCAGCACCACGGGTAGGAGGACCGGGGAGCTGTTTTTT.

J is TRBJ2-1 and V is TRBV5-1, with 10 bases that match TRBD2. Germline CDR1 is SGHRS and CDR2 is YFSETQ. With V trimmed by 2 bases and J by 4 bases, 9 bases remained unmatched. The CDR3 runs 17 residues. CDR3 DNA sequence: TGCGCCAGCAGCTTAGAACGGACTAGCGGATCTTACAATGAGCAGTTCTTC. This encodes CASSLERTSGSYNEQFF.